This T cell receptor (beta chain) was obtained from a study of T cells in Graves' hyperthyroidism and ophthalmopathy. Amplification targeted TCR beta CDR3 regions from RNA transcripts. Using the HTBI primer set, a first-round RT-PCR was run on the TCR CDR3. Using its own MiXCR run on the multiplex PCR reads, TCRdb lists one record per CDR3 protein. The table records 300,000 to 400,000 distinct CDR3 sequences, around 23% of them present only once. This clonotype was recorded at least ten times. As yet, its antigen is unknown. Study results and limitations: Clonotypes that were expanded in thyroid above 0.001 mostly appeared in blood too. The authors' 13 V-J model separated ophthalmopathy from stable hyperthyroidism.

In patients aged 18 to 65, hyperthyroidism was newly diagnosed, with duration under 2 months. Based on clinical symptoms, serum thyroxine and TRAb, thyroid ultrasound and orbital computed tomography, diagnoses were reached. The V gene's germline CDR1 is DFQATT and CDR2 SNEGSKA (reference sequence). J was trimmed by 5 bases and V by 8 bases; bases with no gene match: 12. This CDR3 contains 13 residues. The sequencing input was blood. The source of this sequence is a woman between 45 and 65 years old with Graves' hyperthyroidism. This chain joins TRBV20-1 and TRBJ2-7, with TRBD1 matching 7 bases. CDR3 DNA: TGCAGTACATTGACAGGGCGATCCGACGAGCAGTACTTC. Its translation is CSTLTGRSDEQYF.